Given below is one TCR beta chain in context. The CDR3 sequence is 15 residues long. From germline, CDR1 is KGHDR and CDR2 SFDVKD. V was clipped by 9 bases and J by 3 bases; unmatched bases: 11. During active infection, Seattle patients enrolled and were then monitored through disease. Profiling relied on immunoSEQ multiplex PCR, and the TCRdb table lists in-frame clones only, not all of them. The table has around 200,000 clones, approximately 88% seen once. The sample belongs to a study of blood T cell repertoires in COVID-19. Turning to the study itself: Acute and convalescent COVID-19 specimens originated in the United States, Italy and Spain. T cells, B-cell-depleted T cells, or PBMCs supplied cDNA or gDNA.

The chain combines TRBV24-1 with TRBJ2-7; 9 bases line up with TRBD1. Material: peripheral blood. The receptor was isolated from a woman aged 40 to 50 with COVID-19, enrolled during active disease. CDR3 residues: CATGTPGQGIYEQYF. The CDR3 DNA is TGTGCCACCGGGACCCCGGGACAGGGTATCTACGAGCAGTACTTC.